This entry is about one T cell receptor (beta chain). Its matching antigen is unknown. The sample belongs to a study of OX40 agonist ivuxolimab in advanced cancers. Across the whole study: An agonistic human IgG2 monoclonal antibody against OX40 (CD134) was given.

No patient had autoimmune disease or received systemic immunosuppression. The germline V gene encodes CDR1 LNHDA and CDR2 SQIVND (reference sequence). The germline V and J ends were trimmed by 5 bases and 7 bases, with 8 bases remaining between them. This CDR3 comprises 11 residues. TCRdb's copy holds only in-frame clones and misses some; the assay was immunoSEQ multiplex PCR. Of about 62,000 clones listed, approximately 86% are singletons. Study conclusions and caveats: CD4+ T cells averaged fewer expanded clones than CD8+ T cells. Still undetermined is the antigen specificity of the expanded peripheral T cells.

This chain links TRBV19 with TRBJ1-2; D call uncertain. The sequence came from an adult with an advanced solid tumor such as melanoma, head and neck, liver or kidney cancer. The sequencing used CD4+ or CD8+ T cells sorted from blood, collected in a trial of the OX40 agonist ivuxolimab. The CDR3 is CASSVGLGYTF. The CDR3 nucleotides are TGTGCCAGTAGTGTGGGCCTTGGCTACACCTTC.